Listed below are T cell receptor beta chains from one sample, sequenced in a study of long-term antiretroviral therapy in people with HIV. Sequencing used immunoSEQ multiplex PCR; TCRdb keeps in-frame clones, though not all of them. The sample gives 17,000 or so clones, 78% of which show up once; approximately 12% is in the top ten. This specimen consisted of unsorted PBMCs, obtained 3.2 years after starting antiretroviral therapy. These receptors came from a middle-aged woman with HIV. The CDR3 runs from the conserved cysteine through the conserved F or W. Each record gives: V gene, clone size, J gene, D gene, CDR3 protein, CDR3 DNA. The D gene is left open where the match is weak. Size tells how often a clone was seen (once, few, many) or the class of an expanded clone, and some rows leave it out.

TRBV5-1	NA	TRBJ2-3	TRBD2	CASSLEGLAGLLDTQYF	TGCGCCAGCAGCTTGGAAGGCCTAGCGGGGTTGTTAGATACGCAGTATTTT
TRBV5-4	NA	TRBJ2-7	TRBD2	CASSPRGDSYEQYF	TGTGCCAGCAGCCCTCGGGGGGACTCCTACGAGCAGTACTTC
TRBV6-6	once	TRBJ1-1	NA	CASLNQASNTEAFF	TGTGCCAGCCTCAACCAGGCGTCGAACACTGAAGCTTTCTTT
TRBV18	NA	TRBJ1-2	NA	CASSPARRGPYGYTF	TGTGCCAGCTCACCAGCCAGGAGGGGCCCCTATGGCTACACCTTC
TRBV5-6	NA	TRBJ2-7	TRBD1	CASRKRQGWQYF	TGTGCCAGCAGAAAACGACAGGGGTGGCAGTACTTC
TRBV5-4	NA	TRBJ2-3	NA	CASSFTSSRGTQYF	TGTGCCAGCAGCTTTACGTCTAGCCGAGGTACGCAGTATTTT
TRBV4-1	NA	TRBJ1-2	TRBD1	CASSQDRTGGAGYTF	TGCGCCAGCAGCCAAGACCGGACAGGGGGCGCGGGCTACACCTTC
TRBV13	NA	TRBJ1-5	TRBD1	CASSLGLGTGNQPQHF	TGTGCCAGCAGCTTAGGTCTCGGGACAGGGAATCAGCCCCAGCATTTT
TRBV29-1	NA	TRBJ2-1	NA	CSVDVRSWGNEQFF	TGCAGCGTTGATGTCAGGAGCTGGGGCAATGAGCAGTTCTTC
TRBV6-1	NA	TRBJ1-1	NA	CASSEVGDTEAFF	TGTGCCAGCAGTGAAGTTGGCGACACTGAAGCTTTCTTT
TRBV18	NA	TRBJ1-2	NA	CASSNSGIRQKGGGYTF	TGTGCCAGCTCAAACTCCGGGATCCGACAAAAAGGGGGTGGCTACACCTTC
TRBV6-5	NA	TRBJ1-1	NA	CASSYHRETEAFF	TGTGCCAGCAGTTACCACAGGGAGACTGAAGCTTTCTTT
TRBV6-5	NA	TRBJ2-3	TRBD2	CASSYVAGATDTQYF	TGTGCCAGCAGTTACGTAGCGGGGGCAACAGATACGCAGTATTTT
TRBV30	NA	TRBJ1-4	NA	CAWSVQQGPNEKLFF	TGTGCCTGGAGTGTACAACAGGGCCCGAATGAAAAACTGTTTTTT
TRBV2	NA	TRBJ2-1	TRBD2	CASGERGARNEQFF	TGTGCCAGCGGCGAGCGGGGGGCTCGAAATGAGCAGTTCTTC